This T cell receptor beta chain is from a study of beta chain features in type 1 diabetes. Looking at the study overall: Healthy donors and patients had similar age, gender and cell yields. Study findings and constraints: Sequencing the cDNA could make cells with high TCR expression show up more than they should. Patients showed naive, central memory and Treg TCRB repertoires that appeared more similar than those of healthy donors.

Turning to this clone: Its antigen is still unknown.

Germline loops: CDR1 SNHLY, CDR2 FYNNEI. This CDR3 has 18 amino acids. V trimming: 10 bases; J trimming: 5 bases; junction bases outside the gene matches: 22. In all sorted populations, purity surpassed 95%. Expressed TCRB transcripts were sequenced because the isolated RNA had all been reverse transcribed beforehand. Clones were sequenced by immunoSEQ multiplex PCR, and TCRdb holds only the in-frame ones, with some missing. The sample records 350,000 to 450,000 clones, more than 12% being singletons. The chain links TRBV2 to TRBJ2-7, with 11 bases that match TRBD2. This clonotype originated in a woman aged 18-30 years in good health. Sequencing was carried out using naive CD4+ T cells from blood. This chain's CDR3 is CATSSTTQLAGGSDEQYF. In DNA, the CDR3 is TGTGCCACCTCGAGTACAACCCAGCTAGCGGGAGGATCGGACGAGCAGTACTTC. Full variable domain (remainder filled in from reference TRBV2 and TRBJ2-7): EPEVTQTPSHQVTQMGQEVILRCVPISNHLYFYWYRQILGQKVEFLVSFYNNEISEKSEIFDDQFSVERPDGSNFTLKIRSTKLEDSAMYFCATSSTTQLAGGSDEQYFGPGTRLTVT.